These T cell receptor beta chains were read from a single sample in a study of blood T cell repertoires in COVID-19. Method: immunoSEQ multiplex PCR; TCRdb's copy keeps in-frame clones and lacks some. The sample includes about 170,000 clones, about 89% seen only once; the top ten take 0.77%. The specimen sequenced was PBMCs or T cells enriched from blood (not recorded which). The receptors come from a woman younger than 35 who had recovered from COVID-19. Each CDR3 is given with its conserved first and last residue. A D gene is named only where the DNA matches it firmly. Some rows mark clone size as missing; the rest say once, few, many or name a class of expanded clone.

cdr3_aa: CASSPSGSGDTQYF
cdr3_nt: TGTGCCAGCAGCCCTAGCGGGAGCGGGGATACGCAGTATTTT
cdr3_length: 14
j_call: TRBJ2-3
v_call: TRBV4-2
d_call: TRBD2
clone_size: NA

cdr3_aa: CASSYRLGSYNEQFF
cdr3_nt: TGCGCCAGCAGCTACAGACTAGGCTCCTACAATGAGCAGTTCTTC
cdr3_length: 15
j_call: TRBJ2-1
v_call: TRBV5-1
d_call: NA
clone_size: NA

cdr3_aa: CASSQSRRGSGANVLTF
cdr3_nt: TGCGCCAGCAGTCAATCAAGGAGGGGCTCTGGGGCCAACGTCCTGACTTTC
cdr3_length: 17
j_call: TRBJ2-6
v_call: TRBV23-1
d_call: NA
clone_size: few

cdr3_aa: CASSFEGVTYEQYF
cdr3_nt: TGTGCCAGCAGTTTCGAGGGAGTCACCTACGAGCAGTACTTC
cdr3_length: 14
j_call: TRBJ2-7
v_call: TRBV28
d_call: NA
clone_size: NA

cdr3_aa: CASSFRFEVGQGIFQPQHF
cdr3_nt: TGTGCCAGCAGTTTTCGGTTCGAGGTTGGACAGGGGATATTTCAGCCCCAGCATTTT
cdr3_length: 19
j_call: TRBJ1-5
v_call: TRBV27
d_call: TRBD1
clone_size: NA

cdr3_aa: CACHDRGGPVGSYEQYF
cdr3_nt: TGTGCCTGTCACGACAGGGGCGGCCCCGTGGGCTCCTACGAGCAGTACTTC
cdr3_length: 17
j_call: TRBJ2-7
v_call: TRBV30
d_call: TRBD1
clone_size: NA

cdr3_aa: CASSQDLTSASTDTQYF
cdr3_nt: TGCGCCAGCAGCCAAGATTTGACTAGCGCTAGCACAGATACGCAGTATTTT
cdr3_length: 17
j_call: TRBJ2-3
v_call: TRBV4-3
d_call: TRBD2
clone_size: once

cdr3_aa: CASSEVVLGGNTIYF
cdr3_nt: TGTGCCAGCAGTGAAGTGGTGCTCGGGGGAAACACCATATATTTT
cdr3_length: 15
j_call: TRBJ1-3
v_call: TRBV2
d_call: NA
clone_size: NA

cdr3_aa: CASSRPGQGPYEQYF
cdr3_nt: TGTGCCAGCAGCAGACCGGGACAGGGGCCCTACGAGCAGTACTTC
cdr3_length: 15
j_call: TRBJ2-7
v_call: TRBV5-4
d_call: TRBD1
clone_size: NA

cdr3_aa: CASSPRDSLGGTIYF
cdr3_nt: TGTGCCAGCAGCCCACGAGACAGCCTCGGGGGCACCATATATTTT
cdr3_length: 15
j_call: TRBJ1-3
v_call: TRBV9
d_call: NA
clone_size: NA

cdr3_aa: CASSPSPGTNYNEQFF
cdr3_nt: TGTGCCAGCAGCCCATCCCCCGGGACTAACTACAATGAGCAGTTCTTC
cdr3_length: 16
j_call: TRBJ2-1
v_call: TRBV5-4
d_call: TRBD2
clone_size: NA

cdr3_aa: CASSLAQGPSYNSPLHF
cdr3_nt: TGTGCCAGCTCACTCGCACAGGGGCCCTCCTATAATTCACCCCTCCACTTT
cdr3_length: 17
j_call: TRBJ1-6
v_call: TRBV18
d_call: TRBD1
clone_size: NA

cdr3_aa: CASSLLGGSSYNEQFF
cdr3_nt: TGTGCCAGCAGCCTCCTCGGAGGGAGCTCCTACAATGAGCAGTTCTTC
cdr3_length: 16
j_call: TRBJ2-1
v_call: TRBV5-8
d_call: NA
clone_size: NA

cdr3_aa: CASSPSAHDTQYF
cdr3_nt: TGTGCCAGCAGCCCCAGCGCCCACGATACGCAGTATTTT
cdr3_length: 13
j_call: TRBJ2-3
v_call: TRBV13
d_call: NA
clone_size: NA

cdr3_aa: CASSPGTGYQETQYF
cdr3_nt: TGTGCCAGCAGCCCCGGGACAGGCTACCAAGAGACCCAGTACTTC
cdr3_length: 15
j_call: TRBJ2-5
v_call: TRBV9
d_call: TRBD1
clone_size: NA

cdr3_aa: CASSYPWKGWQPQHF
cdr3_nt: TGTGCCAGCAGTTACCCCTGGAAGGGGTGGCAGCCCCAGCATTTT
cdr3_length: 15
j_call: TRBJ1-5
v_call: TRBV6-2/TRBV6-3
d_call: NA
clone_size: NA

cdr3_aa: CASSLVSETQYF
cdr3_nt: TGTGCCAGCAGCTTAGTTTCGGAGACCCAGTACTTC
cdr3_length: 12
j_call: TRBJ2-5
v_call: TRBV7-9
d_call: NA
clone_size: NA

cdr3_aa: CSVWEGLDTDTQYF
cdr3_nt: TGCAGCGTTTGGGAGGGACTAGACACAGATACGCAGTATTTT
cdr3_length: 14
j_call: TRBJ2-3
v_call: TRBV29-1
d_call: TRBD2
clone_size: NA

cdr3_aa: CASGRTSGLTGELFF
cdr3_nt: TGTGCCAGTGGCCGGACTAGCGGACTGACCGGGGAGCTGTTTTTT
cdr3_length: 15
j_call: TRBJ2-2
v_call: TRBV19
d_call: TRBD2
clone_size: NA

cdr3_aa: CASIRDSSGLAGGGEQFF
cdr3_nt: TGCGCCAGCATCCGGGACAGTAGCGGACTAGCGGGAGGGGGTGAGCAGTTCTTC
cdr3_length: 18
j_call: TRBJ2-1
v_call: TRBV5-1
d_call: TRBD2
clone_size: NA

cdr3_aa: CASRYRGTGELFF
cdr3_nt: TGTGCCAGCAGGTACAGGGGAACCGGGGAGCTGTTTTTT
cdr3_length: 13
j_call: TRBJ2-2
v_call: TRBV28
d_call: TRBD1
clone_size: NA

cdr3_aa: CASSLSDRGGTEAFF
cdr3_nt: TGTGCCAGCAGTTTATCGGACAGGGGTGGTACTGAAGCTTTCTTT
cdr3_length: 15
j_call: TRBJ1-1
v_call: TRBV27
d_call: TRBD1
clone_size: NA

cdr3_aa: CASSQQGISLDQPQHF
cdr3_nt: TGTGCCAGCAGTCAACAGGGAATCTCACTGGATCAGCCCCAGCATTTT
cdr3_length: 16
j_call: TRBJ1-5
v_call: TRBV27
d_call: NA
clone_size: NA

cdr3_aa: CASIGEVQPQHF
cdr3_nt: TGTGCCAGCATCGGGGAGGTCCAGCCCCAGCATTTT
cdr3_length: 12
j_call: TRBJ1-5
v_call: TRBV28
d_call: NA
clone_size: NA

cdr3_aa: CASSLASEGTGELFF
cdr3_nt: TGTGCCAGCAGCTTAGCCTCAGAGGGCACCGGGGAGCTGTTTTTT
cdr3_length: 15
j_call: TRBJ2-2
v_call: TRBV7-8
d_call: NA
clone_size: NA

cdr3_aa: CASAGEDEQFF
cdr3_nt: TGTGCCAGCGCCGGAGAGGATGAGCAGTTCTTC
cdr3_length: 11
j_call: TRBJ2-1
v_call: TRBV28
d_call: NA
clone_size: NA

cdr3_aa: CASSQVTGVAKNIQYF
cdr3_nt: TGTGCCAGCAGCCAAGTCACAGGCGTAGCCAAAAACATTCAGTACTTC
cdr3_length: 16
j_call: TRBJ2-4
v_call: TRBV14
d_call: NA
clone_size: NA

cdr3_aa: CASSAVGDYGYTF
cdr3_nt: TGTGCCAGCAGCGCCGTCGGAGACTATGGCTACACCTTC
cdr3_length: 13
j_call: TRBJ1-2
v_call: TRBV9
d_call: NA
clone_size: NA

cdr3_aa: CASSLTSGSEQFF
cdr3_nt: TGTGCCAGCAGTTTAACTAGCGGGAGTGAGCAGTTCTTC
cdr3_length: 13
j_call: TRBJ2-1
v_call: TRBV12-3/TRBV12-4
d_call: TRBD2
clone_size: NA

cdr3_aa: CAISESGTGLGNQPQHF
cdr3_nt: TGTGCCATCAGTGAGTCGGGGACAGGGCTGGGCAATCAGCCCCAGCATTTT
cdr3_length: 17
j_call: TRBJ1-5
v_call: TRBV10-3
d_call: TRBD1
clone_size: few

cdr3_aa: CASSSSGEQFF
cdr3_nt: TGCGCCAGCAGCTCTAGCGGAGAGCAGTTCTTC
cdr3_length: 11
j_call: TRBJ2-1
v_call: TRBV5-1
d_call: TRBD2
clone_size: once

cdr3_aa: CASSLDSSSGELFF
cdr3_nt: TGTGCCAGCAGCTTAGACAGTAGCTCCGGGGAGCTGTTTTTT
cdr3_length: 14
j_call: TRBJ2-2
v_call: TRBV7-3
d_call: NA
clone_size: NA

cdr3_aa: CASSVPGQGGRDTQYF
cdr3_nt: TGTGCCAGTAGTGTCCCGGGACAGGGAGGACGAGATACGCAGTATTTT
cdr3_length: 16
j_call: TRBJ2-3
v_call: TRBV19
d_call: TRBD1
clone_size: NA

cdr3_aa: CASSLGQGIEQYF
cdr3_nt: TGTGCCAGCAGTTTAGGACAGGGAATAGAGCAGTACTTC
cdr3_length: 13
j_call: TRBJ2-7
v_call: TRBV6-2/TRBV6-3
d_call: TRBD1
clone_size: NA

cdr3_aa: CASSSATGKQFF
cdr3_nt: TGTGCCAGCAGTTCTGCAACAGGGAAGCAGTTCTTC
cdr3_length: 12
j_call: TRBJ2-1
v_call: TRBV6-5
d_call: NA
clone_size: once

cdr3_aa: CASSLAGSGHIQYF
cdr3_nt: TGTGCCAGCAGCTTGGCGGGGAGTGGACACATTCAGTACTTC
cdr3_length: 14
j_call: TRBJ2-4
v_call: TRBV5-6
d_call: NA
clone_size: NA

cdr3_aa: CASSLRTGGWGEAFF
cdr3_nt: TGTGCCAGCAGTTTACGGACAGGGGGCTGGGGTGAAGCTTTCTTT
cdr3_length: 15
j_call: TRBJ1-1
v_call: TRBV27
d_call: TRBD1
clone_size: NA

cdr3_aa: CASSSPGQGGNIQYF
cdr3_nt: TGTGCCAGCAGTTCACCGGGACAGGGAGGGAACATTCAGTACTTC
cdr3_length: 15
j_call: TRBJ2-4
v_call: TRBV28
d_call: TRBD1
clone_size: NA

cdr3_aa: CASSYAGTRGTDTQYF
cdr3_nt: TGTGCCAGCAGTTACGCCGGGACTAGGGGGACAGATACGCAGTATTTT
cdr3_length: 16
j_call: TRBJ2-3
v_call: TRBV28
d_call: TRBD2
clone_size: NA

cdr3_aa: CASSSPRAASGPNTYEQYF
cdr3_nt: TGTGCCAGCAGCTCACCCCGGGCGGCTAGCGGACCAAATACCTACGAGCAGTACTTC
cdr3_length: 19
j_call: TRBJ2-7
v_call: TRBV7-2
d_call: TRBD2
clone_size: few

cdr3_aa: CASRTGPEAFF
cdr3_nt: TGTGCCAGCAGGACAGGGCCTGAAGCTTTCTTT
cdr3_length: 11
j_call: TRBJ1-1
v_call: TRBV12-3/TRBV12-4
d_call: TRBD1
clone_size: once

cdr3_aa: CASSMRRWELFF
cdr3_nt: TGTGCCAGTAGTATGAGGAGGTGGGAGCTGTTTTTT
cdr3_length: 12
j_call: TRBJ2-2
v_call: TRBV19
d_call: NA
clone_size: NA

cdr3_aa: CASSRDRYHNEQFF
cdr3_nt: TGTGCCAGCAGTCGGGACAGGTACCACAATGAGCAGTTCTTC
cdr3_length: 14
j_call: TRBJ2-1
v_call: TRBV6-2/TRBV6-3
d_call: TRBD1
clone_size: NA

cdr3_aa: CASGGQDTDTQYF
cdr3_nt: TGCGCCAGCGGAGGACAGGACACAGATACGCAGTATTTT
cdr3_length: 13
j_call: TRBJ2-3
v_call: TRBV10-1
d_call: TRBD1
clone_size: NA

cdr3_aa: CASSQSSGTSPYNEQFF
cdr3_nt: TGCGCCAGCAGTCAATCCTCCGGGACTTCCCCCTACAATGAGCAGTTCTTC
cdr3_length: 17
j_call: TRBJ2-1
v_call: TRBV23-1
d_call: NA
clone_size: NA

cdr3_aa: CSVATGTTQYF
cdr3_nt: TGCAGCGTTGCTACAGGGACGACCCAGTACTTC
cdr3_length: 11
j_call: TRBJ2-5
v_call: TRBV29-1
d_call: NA
clone_size: NA

cdr3_aa: CASSRDSSYEQYF
cdr3_nt: TGTGCCAGCAGCCGGGACAGCTCTTACGAGCAGTACTTC
cdr3_length: 13
j_call: TRBJ2-7
v_call: TRBV7-9
d_call: TRBD1
clone_size: NA

cdr3_aa: CASSPTSGSLSDTQYF
cdr3_nt: TGTGCCAGTAGTCCGACTAGCGGGAGCCTCTCAGATACGCAGTATTTT
cdr3_length: 16
j_call: TRBJ2-3
v_call: TRBV19
d_call: TRBD2
clone_size: NA

cdr3_aa: CASSSFSSTDTQYF
cdr3_nt: TGCGCCAGCAGTTCTTTCAGTAGCACAGATACGCAGTATTTT
cdr3_length: 14
j_call: TRBJ2-3
v_call: TRBV5-1
d_call: NA
clone_size: NA

cdr3_aa: CASSLALAGSYEQYF
cdr3_nt: TGTGCCAGCAGCTTAGCTCTAGCGGGATCCTACGAGCAGTACTTC
cdr3_length: 15
j_call: TRBJ2-7
v_call: TRBV7-9
d_call: TRBD2
clone_size: NA

cdr3_aa: CASQLATTGELFF
cdr3_nt: TGTGCCAGCCAACTAGCAACCACCGGGGAGCTGTTTTTT
cdr3_length: 13
j_call: TRBJ2-2
v_call: TRBV7-3
d_call: NA
clone_size: NA

cdr3_aa: CASSQAQGARNEQFF
cdr3_nt: TGTGCCAGCAGCCAGGCACAGGGGGCTCGCAATGAGCAGTTCTTC
cdr3_length: 15
j_call: TRBJ2-1
v_call: TRBV14
d_call: TRBD1
clone_size: once

cdr3_aa: CASSLSVPGTANGYTF
cdr3_nt: TGTGCCAGCAGTTTATCAGTCCCCGGGACAGCAAATGGCTACACCTTC
cdr3_length: 16
j_call: TRBJ1-2
v_call: TRBV28
d_call: TRBD1
clone_size: NA